Sequencing of this T cell receptor (beta chain) was carried out in a study of blood T cell repertoires in COVID-19. Clones were read by immunoSEQ multiplex PCR, and TCRdb kept only the in-frame ones, dropping some. This sample has under 550,000 clones, with 70% to 90% found just once. Trimming at V came to 6 bases and at J to 1 base, leaving 16 bases not matched to a gene. Germline V gives CDR1 LNHDA, CDR2 SQIVND (reference sequence). The CDR3 loop spans 19 amino acids. The chain uses TRBV19 and TRBJ2-4; 9 positions match TRBD1. Sequencing input: peripheral blood. The sequence was collected from a man between 18 and 35 years old with COVID-19, enrolled during active disease. CDR3 nucleotides: TGTGCCAGTAGACCTCCGGTAGTCAAGGACAGGGGTGCCAAAAACATTCAGTACTTC. Encoded protein: CASRPPVVKDRGAKNIQYF.